The 9 T cell receptor beta chains listed next were all sequenced from one sample in a study of T cell responses to AZD1222 COVID-19 vaccine. Assay: immunoSEQ multiplex PCR; the TCRdb copy retains only in-frame clones and omits some. The data hold more than 140,000 clones, with approximately 89% observed a single time. This specimen consisted of peripheral blood, obtained on day 0 of MenACWY control vaccination. The receptors stem from an adult in good health.

The rearrangement links TRBV4-3 to TRBJ1-5; the match to TRBD1 covers 10 bases. Germline values: CDR1 LGHNA, CDR2 YSLEER. This CDR3 region has 16 residues. V dropped 2 bases and J dropped 5; count of bases not matched to a gene: 6. This CDR3 is CASSQKLTGGDQPQHF. The CDR3 nucleotides are TGCGCCAGCAGCCAAAAATTGACAGGGGGCGATCAGCCCCAGCATTTT.

J is TRBJ1-2 and V is TRBV6-2 or TRBV6-3; no clear D gene. This CDR3 comprises 14 residues. The V end was cut by 5 bases, the J end by 6 bases, with 16 bases between. The V gene's germline CDR1 is MNHEY and CDR2 SVGEGT. The CDR3 here is CASSPEPTSNGYTF. The CDR3 region has the DNA TGTGCCAGCAGTCCGGAGCCGACCTCTAATGGCTACACCTTC.

The gene calls are TRBV25-1 and TRBJ1-1; D is uncertain. CDR1 is MGHDK, CDR2 SYGVNS, per germline. V dropped 6 bases and J dropped 3 bases, with 23 bases sitting between them. The CDR3 loop spans 17 amino acids. The CDR3 is CASREGYMVAGHTEAFF. DNA for the CDR3: TGTGCCAGCAGGGAAGGATATATGGTCGCCGGGCACACTGAAGCTTTCTTT. The entire variable domain, with the rest obtained from reference TRBV25-1 and TRBJ1-1, is as follows: EADIYQTPRYLVIGTGKKITLECSQTMGHDKMYWYQQDPGMELHLIHYSYGVNSTEKGDLSSESTVSRIRTEHFPLTLESARPSHTSQYLCASREGYMVAGHTEAFFGQGTRLTVV.

The chain combines TRBV3-1 (or the pseudogene TRBV3-2) with TRBJ2-1, with a tentative D call TRBD2 (6 bases). The CDR3 sequence is 21 residues long. Germline V gene lookup returns CDR1 LGHDT and CDR2 YNNKEL (reference sequence). Trimming removed 4 bases at V and 4 bases at J, with 32 bases between. The CDR3 here is CASSPRARNVFADGRYNEQFF. The CDR3, as DNA: TGTGCCAGCAGCCCAAGGGCCCGTAATGTTTTCGCGGACGGGAGATACAATGAGCAGTTCTTC.

V gene TRBV7-2 combines with J gene TRBJ1-4, with 7 bases aligning to TRBD1. This CDR3 spans 15 amino acids. Trimming took 5 bases from V and 7 from J; bases not matched to a gene: 10. Germline V lookup: CDR1 SGHTA, CDR2 FQGNSA. In DNA, the CDR3 is TGTGCCAGCAGCCCCCAGACAGGGAGGAGTGAAAAACTGTTTTTT. It is translated as CASSPQTGRSEKLFF.

V gene TRBV3-1 (or the pseudogene TRBV3-2) combines with J gene TRBJ2-4; 7 bases fit TRBD1. This CDR3 is built from 16 residues. Germline CDR1 and CDR2: LGHDT and YNNKEL (reference sequence). V was pared by 4 bases and J by 9 bases, with 15 bases of the junction left unmatched. CDR3 amino acids: CASSPSRRTGEIIQYF. The CDR3 coding sequence is TGTGCCAGCAGCCCCTCGAGACGGACAGGAGAGATCATTCAGTACTTC.

The rearrangement joins TRBV11-2 to TRBJ1-1; D is ambiguous. The V end was cut by 1 base, the J end by 0 bases, with 9 bases between. Germline V gives CDR1 SGHAT, CDR2 FQNNGV. The CDR3 contains 15 residues. The CDR3 DNA reads as TGTGCCAGCAGCTTAGTTATCGCCTTGAACACTGAAGCTTTCTTT. Protein sequence: CASSLVIALNTEAFF. Drawing the rest from reference TRBV11-2 and TRBJ1-1, the complete variable domain is EAGVAQSPRYKIIEKRQSVAFWCNPISGHATLYWYQQILGQGPKLLIQFQNNGVVDDSQLPKDRFSAERLKGVDSTLKIQPAKLEDSAVYLCASSLVIALNTEAFFGQGTRLTVV.

The gene calls are TRBV2 and TRBJ1-1, with D unresolved. CDR1 SNHLY and CDR2 FYNNEI come from the germline V gene. The length of the CDR3 is 12 residues. V lost 5 bases and J 3 bases, leaving 7 bases between the germline ends. The chain's CDR3 is CASSTAYTEAFF. The CDR3 DNA reads TGTGCCAGCAGTACAGCTTACACTGAAGCTTTCTTT.

The chain carries TRBV2 and TRBJ1-5; D gene uncertain. The CDR3 is 14 amino acids. Germline CDR1 is SNHLY and CDR2 is FYNNEI. V lost 2 bases, J lost 7 bases, and 12 bases lay in between. DNA for the CDR3: TGTGCCAGCAGTGAACAAAGGGTTCGGCAGCCCCAGCATTTT. This codes for CASSEQRVRQPQHF.